This TCR beta chain was sequenced during a study of patients and donors after allogeneic stem cell transplantation. This clonotype was observed a handful of times. TCRdb processed the RT-PCR reads anew with MiXCR; each CDR3 protein has one entry. Here the sample spans approximately 250,000 distinct CDR3 sequences, around an eighth being singletons. The CDR3 length is 14 residues. Trimming pared 4 bases from V and 3 bases from J, leaving 10 bases between. From germline, CDR1 is SGHRS and CDR2 YFSETQ. V usage is TRBV5-1 and J usage is TRBJ2-2; no clear D. The sequenced sample was blood, either unsorted or a sorted T cell fraction (not recorded which). This sequence originates from a human donor who was either an allogeneic HSCT recipient or a stem cell or donor lymphocyte infusion donor (not recorded which). It is not recorded whose cells these are; they may come from a transplant donor. The CDR3 sequence: CASSMEGYTGELFF. The CDR3 coding sequence is TGCGCCAGCAGCATGGAAGGGTACACCGGGGAGCTGTTTTTT.